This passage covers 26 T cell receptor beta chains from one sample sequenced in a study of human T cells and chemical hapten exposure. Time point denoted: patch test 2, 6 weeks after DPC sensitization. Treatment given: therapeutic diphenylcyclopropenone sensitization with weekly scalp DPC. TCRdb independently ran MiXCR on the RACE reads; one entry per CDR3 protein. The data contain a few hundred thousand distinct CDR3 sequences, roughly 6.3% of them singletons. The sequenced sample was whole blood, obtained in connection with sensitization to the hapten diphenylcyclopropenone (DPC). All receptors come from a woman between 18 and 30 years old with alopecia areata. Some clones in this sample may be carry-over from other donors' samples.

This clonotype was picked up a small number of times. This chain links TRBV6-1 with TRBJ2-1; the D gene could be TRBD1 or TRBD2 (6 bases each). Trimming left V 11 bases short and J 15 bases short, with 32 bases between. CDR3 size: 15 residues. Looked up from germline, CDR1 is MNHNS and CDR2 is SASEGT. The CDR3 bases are TGTGCCGCAAGGGGAAACCACGATGTTTCGGGGGCCTGGTTCTTC. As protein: CAARGNHDVSGAWFF.

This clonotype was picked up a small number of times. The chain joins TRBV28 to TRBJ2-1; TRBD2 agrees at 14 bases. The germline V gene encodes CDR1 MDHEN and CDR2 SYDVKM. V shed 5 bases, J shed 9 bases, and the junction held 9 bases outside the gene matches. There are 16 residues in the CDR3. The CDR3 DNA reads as TGTGCCAGCAGTAGACTAGCGGGGGGGCTAGCATCTGAGCAGTTCTTC. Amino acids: CASSRLAGGLASEQFF.

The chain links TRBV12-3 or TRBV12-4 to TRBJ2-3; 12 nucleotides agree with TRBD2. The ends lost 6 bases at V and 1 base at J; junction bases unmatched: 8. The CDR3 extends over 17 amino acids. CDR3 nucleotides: TGTGCCAGCAGCCCTGATCCTAGCGGGGGGGGCACAGATACGCAGTATTTT. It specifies CASSPDPSGGGTDTQYF.

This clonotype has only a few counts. CDR3 in amino acids: CASGDRGWVKLFF. In nucleotides, the CDR3 is TGTGCCAGCGGAGATAGGGGATGGGTAAAACTGTTTTTT. J is TRBJ1-4 and V is TRBV2, with D possibly being TRBD1 (5 bases). The CDR3 loop spans 13 amino acids. V lost 8 bases and J lost 10, with 17 bases in between. Per germline, CDR1 SNHLY and CDR2 FYNNEI.

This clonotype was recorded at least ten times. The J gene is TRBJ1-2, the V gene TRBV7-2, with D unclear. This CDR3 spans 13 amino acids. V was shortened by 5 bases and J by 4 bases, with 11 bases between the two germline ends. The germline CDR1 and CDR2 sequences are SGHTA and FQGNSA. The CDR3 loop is CASSPMSVYGYTF. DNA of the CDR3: TGTGCCAGCAGCCCAATGTCGGTCTATGGCTACACCTTC.

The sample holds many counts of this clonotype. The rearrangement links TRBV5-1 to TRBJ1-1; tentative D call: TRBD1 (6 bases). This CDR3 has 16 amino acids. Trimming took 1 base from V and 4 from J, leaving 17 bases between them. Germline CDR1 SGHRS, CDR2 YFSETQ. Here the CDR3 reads CASSLKLQGGGTEAFF. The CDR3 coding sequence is TGCGCCAGCAGCTTGAAACTACAGGGAGGTGGCACTGAAGCTTTCTTT.

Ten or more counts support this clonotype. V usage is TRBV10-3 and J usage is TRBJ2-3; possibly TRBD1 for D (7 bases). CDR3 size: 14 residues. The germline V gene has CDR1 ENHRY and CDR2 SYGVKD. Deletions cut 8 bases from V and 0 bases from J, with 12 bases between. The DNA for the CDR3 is TGTGCCATCGCAGGGGGGACTAGCACAGATACGCAGTATTTT. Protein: CAIAGGTSTDTQYF.

The CDR3 coding sequence is TGTGCCAGCAGCCAAGTCGGGACAGGGTCGGCAGAAAAACTGTTTTTT. This gives the protein CASSQVGTGSAEKLFF. The rearrangement uses TRBV3-1 and TRBJ1-4, with TRBD1 matching 9 bases. V lost 1 base and J lost 8; bases outside the gene matches: 8. Germline V gene data show CDR1 as LGHDT and CDR2 as YNNKEL (reference sequence). There are 16 residues in the CDR3.

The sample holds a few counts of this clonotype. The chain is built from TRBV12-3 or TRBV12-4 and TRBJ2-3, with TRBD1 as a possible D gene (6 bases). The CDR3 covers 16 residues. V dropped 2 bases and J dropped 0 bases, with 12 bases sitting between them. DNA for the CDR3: TGTGCCAGCAGTTTAACCCCGGACAGCAGCACAGATACGCAGTATTTT. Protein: CASSLTPDSSTDTQYF.

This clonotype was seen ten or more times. This chain's CDR3 is CASSLGRQGLEQYF. The CDR3 DNA sequence: TGCGCCAGCAGCTTGGGGAGACAGGGTCTGGAGCAGTACTTC. The V gene is TRBV5-1, the J gene TRBJ2-7, with 7 bases lining up with TRBD1. Germline V gene data show CDR1 as SGHRS and CDR2 as YFSETQ. Trimming at V came to 0 bases and at J to 7 bases, leaving 7 bases not matched to a gene. The CDR3 is made up of 14 amino acids.

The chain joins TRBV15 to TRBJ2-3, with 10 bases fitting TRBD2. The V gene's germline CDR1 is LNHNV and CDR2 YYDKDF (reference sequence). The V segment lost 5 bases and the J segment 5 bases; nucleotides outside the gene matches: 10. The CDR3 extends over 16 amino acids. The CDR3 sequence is CATSSGAGGHGDTQYF. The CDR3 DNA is TGTGCCACCAGCTCGGGAGCGGGGGGGCATGGAGATACGCAGTATTTT.

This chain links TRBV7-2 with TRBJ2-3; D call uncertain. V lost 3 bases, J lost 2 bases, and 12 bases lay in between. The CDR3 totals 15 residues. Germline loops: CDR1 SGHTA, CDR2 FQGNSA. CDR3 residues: CASSFPPGDTDTQYF. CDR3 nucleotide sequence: TGTGCCAGCAGCTTCCCCCCCGGAGACACAGATACGCAGTATTTT.

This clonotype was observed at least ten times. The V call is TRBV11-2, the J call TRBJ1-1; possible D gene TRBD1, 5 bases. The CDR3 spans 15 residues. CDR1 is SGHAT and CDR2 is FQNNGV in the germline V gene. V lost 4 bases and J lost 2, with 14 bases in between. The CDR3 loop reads CASSSRQNLNTEAFF. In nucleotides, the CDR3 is TGTGCCAGCAGCTCCAGACAGAATCTCAACACTGAAGCTTTCTTT. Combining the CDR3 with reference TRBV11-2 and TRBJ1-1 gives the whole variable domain EAGVAQSPRYKIIEKRQSVAFWCNPISGHATLYWYQQILGQGPKLLIQFQNNGVVDDSQLPKDRFSAERLKGVDSTLKIQPAKLEDSAVYLCASSSRQNLNTEAFFGQGTRLTVV.

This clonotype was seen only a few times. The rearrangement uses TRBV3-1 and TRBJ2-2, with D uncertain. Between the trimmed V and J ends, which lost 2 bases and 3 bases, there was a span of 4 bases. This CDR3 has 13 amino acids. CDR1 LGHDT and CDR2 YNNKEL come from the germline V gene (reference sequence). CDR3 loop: CASSQLDTGELFF. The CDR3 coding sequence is TGTGCCAGCAGCCAACTTGACACCGGGGAGCTGTTTTTT.

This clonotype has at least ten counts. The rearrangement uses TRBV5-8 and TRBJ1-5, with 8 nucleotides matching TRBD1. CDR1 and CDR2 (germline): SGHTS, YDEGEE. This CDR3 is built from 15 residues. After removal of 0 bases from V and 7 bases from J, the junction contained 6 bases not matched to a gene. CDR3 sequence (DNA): TGTGCCAGCAGCTTGGGGACAGGGTCGGGACAGCCCCAGCATTTT. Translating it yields CASSLGTGSGQPQHF.

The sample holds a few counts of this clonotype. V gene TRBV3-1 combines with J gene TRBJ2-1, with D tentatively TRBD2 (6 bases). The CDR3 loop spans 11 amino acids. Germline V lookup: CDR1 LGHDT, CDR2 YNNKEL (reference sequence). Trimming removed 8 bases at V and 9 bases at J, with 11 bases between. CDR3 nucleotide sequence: TGTGCCAGCCGCGTGGGGGGTGAGCAGTTCTTC. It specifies CASRVGGEQFF.

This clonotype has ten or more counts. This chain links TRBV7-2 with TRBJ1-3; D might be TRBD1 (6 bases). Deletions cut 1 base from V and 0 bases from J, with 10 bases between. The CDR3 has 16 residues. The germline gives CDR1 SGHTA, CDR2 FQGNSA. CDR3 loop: CASSLVRDNSGNTIYF. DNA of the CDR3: TGTGCCAGCAGCTTAGTAAGGGACAACTCTGGAAACACCATATATTTT. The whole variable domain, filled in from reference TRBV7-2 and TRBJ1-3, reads GAGVSQSPSNKVTEKGKDVELRCDPISGHTALYWYRQSLGQGLEFLIYFQGNSAPDKSGLPSDRFSAERTGGSVSTLTIQRTQQEDSAVYLCASSLVRDNSGNTIYFGEGSWLTVV.

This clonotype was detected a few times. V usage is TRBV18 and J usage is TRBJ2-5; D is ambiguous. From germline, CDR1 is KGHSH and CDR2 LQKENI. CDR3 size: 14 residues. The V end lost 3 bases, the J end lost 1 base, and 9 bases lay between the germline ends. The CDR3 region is CASSPLQIQETQYF. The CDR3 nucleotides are TGTGCCAGCTCACCTCTACAGATCCAAGAGACCCAGTACTTC.

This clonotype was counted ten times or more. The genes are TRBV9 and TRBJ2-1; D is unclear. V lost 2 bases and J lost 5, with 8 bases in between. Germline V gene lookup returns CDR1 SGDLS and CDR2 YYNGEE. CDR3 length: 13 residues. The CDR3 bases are TGTGCCAGCAGCGTCGACCTGGACAATGAGCAGTTCTTC. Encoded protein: CASSVDLDNEQFF.

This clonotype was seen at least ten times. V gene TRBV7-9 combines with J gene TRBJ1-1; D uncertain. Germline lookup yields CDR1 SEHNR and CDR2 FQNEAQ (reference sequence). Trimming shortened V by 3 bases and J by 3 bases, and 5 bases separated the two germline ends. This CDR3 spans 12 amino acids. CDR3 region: CASSFQDTEAFF. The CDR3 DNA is TGTGCCAGCAGCTTTCAAGACACTGAAGCTTTCTTT.

Here the CDR3 DNA reads TGTGCCAGCAGCCCTAGGGCATATGCAGATACGCAGTATTTT. Protein: CASSPRAYADTQYF. This chain links TRBV6-5 with TRBJ2-3; D not certain. The CDR3 sequence is 14 residues long. With 6 bases removed from V and 4 bases from J, the gap between germline ends came to 14 bases. Germline CDR1 MNHEY, CDR2 SVGAGI.

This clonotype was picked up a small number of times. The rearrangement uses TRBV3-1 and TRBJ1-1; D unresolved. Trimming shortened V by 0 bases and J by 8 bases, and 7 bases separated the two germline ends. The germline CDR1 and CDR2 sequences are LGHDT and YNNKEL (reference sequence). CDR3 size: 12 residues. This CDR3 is CASSQEAREAFF. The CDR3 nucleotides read TGTGCCAGCAGCCAAGAGGCTCGGGAAGCTTTCTTT. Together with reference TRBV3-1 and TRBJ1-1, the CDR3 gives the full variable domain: DTAVSQTPKYLVTQMGNDKSIKCEQNLGHDTMYWYKQDSKKFLKIMFSYNNKELIINETVPNRFSPKSPDKAHLNLHINSLELGDSAVYFCASSQEAREAFFGQGTRLTVV.

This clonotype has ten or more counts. The CDR3 DNA follows: TGTGCCAGCAGCTTAGCCCTATTACCAGCGGGGCGGAACACTGAAGCTTTCTTT. As protein: CASSLALLPAGRNTEAFF. The rearrangement links TRBV11-2 to TRBJ1-1; D might be TRBD1 (5 bases). The V end was cut by 1 base, the J end by 1 base, with 19 bases between. This CDR3 has 18 residues. CDR1 SGHAT and CDR2 FQNNGV come from the germline V gene.

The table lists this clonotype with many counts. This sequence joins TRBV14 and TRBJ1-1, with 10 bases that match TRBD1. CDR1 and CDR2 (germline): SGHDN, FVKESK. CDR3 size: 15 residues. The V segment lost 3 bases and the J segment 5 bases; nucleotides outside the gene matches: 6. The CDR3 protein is CASSQRQGAGTEAFF. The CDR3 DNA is TGTGCCAGCAGCCAGAGACAGGGGGCTGGGACTGAAGCTTTCTTT.

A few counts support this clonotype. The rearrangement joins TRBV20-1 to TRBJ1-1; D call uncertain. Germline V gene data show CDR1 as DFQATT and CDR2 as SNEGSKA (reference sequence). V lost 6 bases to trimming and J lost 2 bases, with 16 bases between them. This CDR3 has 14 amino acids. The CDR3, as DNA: TGCAGTGCGAACCAGCCGCAGGTCAACACTGAAGCTTTCTTT. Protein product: CSANQPQVNTEAFF.

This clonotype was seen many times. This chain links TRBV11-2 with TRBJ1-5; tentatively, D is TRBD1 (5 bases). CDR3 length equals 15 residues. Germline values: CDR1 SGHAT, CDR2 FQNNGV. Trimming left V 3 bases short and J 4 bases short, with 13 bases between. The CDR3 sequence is CASSLGHPENQPQHF. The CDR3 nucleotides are TGTGCCAGCAGCTTGGGGCACCCCGAGAATCAGCCCCAGCATTTT.